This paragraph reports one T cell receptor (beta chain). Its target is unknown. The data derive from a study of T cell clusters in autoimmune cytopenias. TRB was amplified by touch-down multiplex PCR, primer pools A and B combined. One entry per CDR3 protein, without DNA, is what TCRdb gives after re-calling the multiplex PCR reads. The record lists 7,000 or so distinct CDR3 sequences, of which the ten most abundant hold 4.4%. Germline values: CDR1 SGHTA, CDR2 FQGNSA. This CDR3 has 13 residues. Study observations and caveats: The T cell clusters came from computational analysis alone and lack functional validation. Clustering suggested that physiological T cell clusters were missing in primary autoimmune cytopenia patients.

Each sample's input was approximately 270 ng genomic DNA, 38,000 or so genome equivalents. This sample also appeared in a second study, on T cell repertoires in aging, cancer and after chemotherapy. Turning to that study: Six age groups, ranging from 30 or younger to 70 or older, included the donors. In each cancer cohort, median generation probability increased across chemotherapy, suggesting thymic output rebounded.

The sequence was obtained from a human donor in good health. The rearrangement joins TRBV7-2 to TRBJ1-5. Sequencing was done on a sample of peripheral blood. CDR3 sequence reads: CATTADYNQPQHF.